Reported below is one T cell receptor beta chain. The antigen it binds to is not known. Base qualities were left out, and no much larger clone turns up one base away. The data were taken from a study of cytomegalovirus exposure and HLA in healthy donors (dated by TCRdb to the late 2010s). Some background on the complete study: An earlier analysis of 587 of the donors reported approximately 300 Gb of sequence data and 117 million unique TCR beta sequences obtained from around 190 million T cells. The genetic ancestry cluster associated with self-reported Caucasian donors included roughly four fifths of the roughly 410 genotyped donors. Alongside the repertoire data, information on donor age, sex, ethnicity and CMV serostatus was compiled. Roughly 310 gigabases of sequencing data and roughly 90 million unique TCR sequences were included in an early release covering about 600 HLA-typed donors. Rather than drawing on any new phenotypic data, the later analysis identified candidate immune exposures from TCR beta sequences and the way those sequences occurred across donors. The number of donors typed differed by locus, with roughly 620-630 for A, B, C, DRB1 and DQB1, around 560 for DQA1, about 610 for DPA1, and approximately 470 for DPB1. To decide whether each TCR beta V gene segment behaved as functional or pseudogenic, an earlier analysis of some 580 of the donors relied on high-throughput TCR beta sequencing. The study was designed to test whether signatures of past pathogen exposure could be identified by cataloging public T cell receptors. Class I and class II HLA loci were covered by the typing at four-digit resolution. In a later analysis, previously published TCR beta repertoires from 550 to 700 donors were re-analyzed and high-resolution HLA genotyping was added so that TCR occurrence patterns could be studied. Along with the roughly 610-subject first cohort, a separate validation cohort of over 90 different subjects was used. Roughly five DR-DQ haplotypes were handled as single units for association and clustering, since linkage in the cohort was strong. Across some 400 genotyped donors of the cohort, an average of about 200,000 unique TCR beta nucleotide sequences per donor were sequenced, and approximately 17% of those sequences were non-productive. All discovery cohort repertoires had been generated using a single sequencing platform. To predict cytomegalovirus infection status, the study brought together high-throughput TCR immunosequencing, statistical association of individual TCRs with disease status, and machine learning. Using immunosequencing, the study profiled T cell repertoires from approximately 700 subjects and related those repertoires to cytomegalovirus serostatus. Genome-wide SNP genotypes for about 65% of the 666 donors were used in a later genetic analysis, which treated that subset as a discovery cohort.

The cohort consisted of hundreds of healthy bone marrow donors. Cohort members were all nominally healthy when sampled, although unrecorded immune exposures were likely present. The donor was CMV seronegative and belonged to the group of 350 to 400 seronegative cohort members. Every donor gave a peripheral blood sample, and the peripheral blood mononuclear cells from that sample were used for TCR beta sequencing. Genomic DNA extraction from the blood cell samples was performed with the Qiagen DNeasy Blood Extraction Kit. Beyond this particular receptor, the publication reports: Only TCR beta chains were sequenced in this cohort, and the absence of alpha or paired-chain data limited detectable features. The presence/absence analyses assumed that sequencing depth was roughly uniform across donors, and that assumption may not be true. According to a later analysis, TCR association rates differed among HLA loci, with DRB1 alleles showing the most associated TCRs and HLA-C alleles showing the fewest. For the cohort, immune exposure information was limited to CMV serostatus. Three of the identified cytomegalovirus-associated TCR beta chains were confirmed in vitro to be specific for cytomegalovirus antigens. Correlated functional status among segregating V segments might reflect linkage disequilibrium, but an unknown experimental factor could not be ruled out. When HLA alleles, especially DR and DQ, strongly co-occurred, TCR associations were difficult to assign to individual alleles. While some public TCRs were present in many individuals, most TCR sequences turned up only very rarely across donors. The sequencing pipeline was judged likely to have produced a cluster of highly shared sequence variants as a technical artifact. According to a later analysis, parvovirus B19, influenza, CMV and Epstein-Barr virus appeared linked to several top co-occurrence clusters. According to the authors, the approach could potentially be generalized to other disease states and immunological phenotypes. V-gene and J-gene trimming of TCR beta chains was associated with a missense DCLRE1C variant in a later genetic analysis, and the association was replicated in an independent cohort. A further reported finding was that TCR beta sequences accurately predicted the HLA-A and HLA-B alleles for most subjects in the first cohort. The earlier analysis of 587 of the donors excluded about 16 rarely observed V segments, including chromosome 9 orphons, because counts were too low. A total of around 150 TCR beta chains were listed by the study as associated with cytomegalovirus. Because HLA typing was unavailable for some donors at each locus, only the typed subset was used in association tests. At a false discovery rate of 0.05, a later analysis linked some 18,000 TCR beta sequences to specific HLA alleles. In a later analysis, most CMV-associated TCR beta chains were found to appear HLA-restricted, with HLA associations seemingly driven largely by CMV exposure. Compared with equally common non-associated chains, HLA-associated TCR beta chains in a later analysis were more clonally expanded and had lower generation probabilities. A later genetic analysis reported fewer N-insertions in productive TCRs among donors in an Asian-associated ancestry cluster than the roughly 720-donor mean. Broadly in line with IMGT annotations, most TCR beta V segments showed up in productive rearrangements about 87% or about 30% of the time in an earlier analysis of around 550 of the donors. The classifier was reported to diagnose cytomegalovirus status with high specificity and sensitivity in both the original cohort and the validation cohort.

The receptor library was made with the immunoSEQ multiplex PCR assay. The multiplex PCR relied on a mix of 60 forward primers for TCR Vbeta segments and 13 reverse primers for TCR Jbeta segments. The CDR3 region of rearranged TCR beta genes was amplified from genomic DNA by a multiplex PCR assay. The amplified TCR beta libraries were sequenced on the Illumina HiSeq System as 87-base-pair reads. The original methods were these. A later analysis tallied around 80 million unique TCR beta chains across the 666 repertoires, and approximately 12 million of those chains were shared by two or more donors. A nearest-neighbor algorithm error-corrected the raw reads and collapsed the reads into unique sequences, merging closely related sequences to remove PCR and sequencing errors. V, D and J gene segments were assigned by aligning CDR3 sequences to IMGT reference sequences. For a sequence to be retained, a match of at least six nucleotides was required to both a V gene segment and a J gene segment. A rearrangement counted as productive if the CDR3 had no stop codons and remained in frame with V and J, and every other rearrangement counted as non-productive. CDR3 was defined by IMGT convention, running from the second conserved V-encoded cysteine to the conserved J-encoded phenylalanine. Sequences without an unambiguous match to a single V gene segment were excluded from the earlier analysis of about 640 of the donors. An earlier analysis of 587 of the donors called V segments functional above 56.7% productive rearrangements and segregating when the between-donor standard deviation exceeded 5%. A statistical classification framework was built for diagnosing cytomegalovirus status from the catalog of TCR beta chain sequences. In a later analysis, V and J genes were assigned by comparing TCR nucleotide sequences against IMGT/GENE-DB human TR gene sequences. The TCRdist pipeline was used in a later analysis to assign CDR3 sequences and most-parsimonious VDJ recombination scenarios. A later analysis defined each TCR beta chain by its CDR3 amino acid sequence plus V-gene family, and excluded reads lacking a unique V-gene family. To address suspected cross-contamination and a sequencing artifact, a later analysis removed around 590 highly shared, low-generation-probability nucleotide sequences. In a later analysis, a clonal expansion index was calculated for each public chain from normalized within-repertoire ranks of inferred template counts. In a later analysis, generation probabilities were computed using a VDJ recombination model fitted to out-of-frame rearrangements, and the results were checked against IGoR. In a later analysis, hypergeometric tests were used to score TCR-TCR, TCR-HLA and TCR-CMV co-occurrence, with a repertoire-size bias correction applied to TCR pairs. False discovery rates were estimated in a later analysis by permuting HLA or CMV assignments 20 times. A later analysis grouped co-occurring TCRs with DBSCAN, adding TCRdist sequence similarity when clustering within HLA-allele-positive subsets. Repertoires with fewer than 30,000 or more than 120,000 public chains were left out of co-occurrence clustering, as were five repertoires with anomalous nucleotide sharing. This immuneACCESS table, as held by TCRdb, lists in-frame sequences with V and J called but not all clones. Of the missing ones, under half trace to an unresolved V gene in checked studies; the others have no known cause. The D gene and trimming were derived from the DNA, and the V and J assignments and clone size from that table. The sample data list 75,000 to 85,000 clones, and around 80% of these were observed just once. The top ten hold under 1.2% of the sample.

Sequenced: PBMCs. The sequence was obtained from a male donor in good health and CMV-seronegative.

Here the CDR3 is given as CASSLGGGRATYEQYF. The nucleotide sequence reads TGTGCCAGCAGCTTGGGAGGGGGAAGGGCTACCTACGAGCAGTACTTC. The receptor chain draws on TRBV5-5 and TRBJ2-7, and perhaps TRBD1 as D gene, on 6 matching bases. Cut back by 0 bases and 2 bases, the V and J ends lie 15 bases apart. The CDR3, cysteine through phenylalanine, is 16 amino acids long. Of the read, only the CDR3 DNA is kept; its 48 bases are in frame from base 1. Sequences SGHKS (CDR1) and YYEKEE (CDR2) are obtained from the germline V gene (reference sequence).